The clone carrying this T cell receptor beta chain was counted between two and nine times. Its antigen is unknown. This specimen comes from a study of naive and memory T cell subsets. The library had UMIs added by 3' ligation of an oligonucleotide to TCR cDNA. Whole-blood samples were 2 to 3 ml of peripheral blood from healthy adult volunteers. Amplification of ligated cDNA took four PCR rounds with SP2 and nested alpha and beta constant primers. TCRdb reprocessed the 5' RACE reads with MiXCR, giving one entry per CDR3 protein. The sample holds approximately 58,000 distinct CDR3 sequences, roughly 7% seen once. Germline V gene sequence: CDR1 MGHDK, CDR2 SYGVNS. This CDR3 is built from 17 residues. The germline V and J ends were trimmed by 1 base and 1 base, with 17 bases remaining between them. General study results and limits: The RNA method is potentially sensitive to activation and differentiation changes.

V usage is TRBV25-1 and J usage is TRBJ2-7; maybe TRBD2 (7 bases). This sequence was found in a male donor in good health. CDR3 in DNA: TGTGCCAGCAGTGAATTACCACTTAGGGGGGGTTCCTACGAGCAGTACTTC. This encodes CASSELPLRGGSYEQYF.